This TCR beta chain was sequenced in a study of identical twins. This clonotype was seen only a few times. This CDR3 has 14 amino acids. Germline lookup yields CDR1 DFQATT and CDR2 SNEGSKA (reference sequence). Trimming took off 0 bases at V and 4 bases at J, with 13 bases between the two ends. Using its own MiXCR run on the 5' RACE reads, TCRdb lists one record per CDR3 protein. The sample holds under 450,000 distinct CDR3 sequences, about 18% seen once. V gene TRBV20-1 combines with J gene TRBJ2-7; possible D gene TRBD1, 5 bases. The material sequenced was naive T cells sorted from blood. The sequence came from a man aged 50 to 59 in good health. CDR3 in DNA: TGCAGTGCTAGAGATCTGGGGCGTGAGTACGAGCAGTACTTC. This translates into CSARDLGREYEQYF.